This entry lists 7 T cell receptor beta chains sequenced from one sample in a study of blood T cells in healthy people across ages. Combining a sample-barcoded 5' primer with a J-beta primer mix, a second PCR ran for about 7 to 11 cycles. TCRdb redid the calling of the 5' RACE reads with MiXCR, one entry per CDR3 protein. The sample comprises some 1.4 million distinct CDR3 sequences, around 39% of which are singletons, and 6.5% to 10% rests with the top ten. The specimen sequenced was blood. Receptors were obtained from a woman aged 18-29 years in good health.

The chain links TRBV7-9 to TRBJ2-1; the D gene is possibly TRBD2 (7 bases). V dropped 1 base and J dropped 2 bases, with 12 bases sitting between them. Germline V gene data show CDR1 as SEHNR and CDR2 as FQNEAQ (reference sequence). The CDR3 totals 16 residues. The DNA for the CDR3 is TGTGCCAGCAGCTTAGTGACCGGGGGGCCCTACAATGAGCAGTTCTTC. Residues: CASSLVTGGPYNEQFF.

This rearrangement joins TRBV5-1 to TRBJ2-1; the D call may be TRBD1 or TRBD2 (5 bases each). CDR1 and CDR2 (germline): SGHRS, YFSETQ. This CDR3 has 16 residues. V was cut by 0 bases and J by 3 bases, with 13 bases left in between. The CDR3 region is CASSLVGTSNYNEQFF. The DNA for the CDR3 is TGCGCCAGCAGCTTGGTGGGGACCTCGAACTACAATGAGCAGTTCTTC.

This chain connects TRBV6-5 to TRBJ2-6, with 7 bases identical to TRBD2. Germline assignment: CDR1 MNHEY and CDR2 SVGAGI. Germline trimming cut 6 bases from V and 3 bases from J; bases unmatched to any gene: 5. The CDR3 consists of 15 residues. CDR3 protein: CASRGGFNGANVLTF. The CDR3 coding sequence is TGTGCCAGCAGGGGGGGGTTCAATGGGGCCAACGTCCTGACTTTC.

The V gene is TRBV20-1, the J gene TRBJ1-1, with TRBD1 identical over 8 bases. CDR3 length equals 13 residues. Germline lookup yields CDR1 DFQATT and CDR2 SNEGSKA (reference sequence). V gave up 5 bases and J gave up 2 bases; unmatched junction bases: 4. CDR3 DNA sequence: TGCAGTGCTCAGGACAGGGCAAACACTGAAGCTTTCTTT. Amino acid sequence: CSAQDRANTEAFF.

This clonotype was observed a handful of times. The chain combines TRBV4-2 with TRBJ2-2, with D possibly matching TRBD2 (6 bases). The ends were cut back, 0 bases at V and 0 bases at J, with 14 bases in the middle. The CDR3 has 18 residues. Germline V gives CDR1 LGHNA, CDR2 YNFKEQ. The CDR3 protein is CASSQDIGGSANTGELFF. CDR3 nucleotides: TGTGCCAGCAGCCAAGATATAGGAGGGAGTGCGAACACCGGGGAGCTGTTTTTT.

The CDR3 region has the DNA TGTGCCAGCAGCGGTCGAACGGGGGTCTACGAGCAGTACTTC. It is translated as CASSGRTGVYEQYF. The chain recombines TRBV9 with TRBJ2-4; maybe TRBD2 (6 bases). Gene TRBJ2-7 matches the end of the DNA better, so the J call may be wrong. Germline V gene sequence: CDR1 SGDLS, CDR2 YYNGEE. CDR3 size: 14 residues.

CDR3 nucleotide sequence: TGTGCCAGCAGCTTAGTTCAAGAAAGTGAGCCCCTTCTGGATGAGCAGTTCTTC. Translating gives CASSLVQESEPLLDEQFF. J is TRBJ2-1 and V is TRBV11-2; D unclear. Trimming left V 1 base short and J 8 bases short, with 24 bases between. CDR1 SGHAT and CDR2 FQNNGV come from the germline V gene. CDR3 length equals 18 residues.